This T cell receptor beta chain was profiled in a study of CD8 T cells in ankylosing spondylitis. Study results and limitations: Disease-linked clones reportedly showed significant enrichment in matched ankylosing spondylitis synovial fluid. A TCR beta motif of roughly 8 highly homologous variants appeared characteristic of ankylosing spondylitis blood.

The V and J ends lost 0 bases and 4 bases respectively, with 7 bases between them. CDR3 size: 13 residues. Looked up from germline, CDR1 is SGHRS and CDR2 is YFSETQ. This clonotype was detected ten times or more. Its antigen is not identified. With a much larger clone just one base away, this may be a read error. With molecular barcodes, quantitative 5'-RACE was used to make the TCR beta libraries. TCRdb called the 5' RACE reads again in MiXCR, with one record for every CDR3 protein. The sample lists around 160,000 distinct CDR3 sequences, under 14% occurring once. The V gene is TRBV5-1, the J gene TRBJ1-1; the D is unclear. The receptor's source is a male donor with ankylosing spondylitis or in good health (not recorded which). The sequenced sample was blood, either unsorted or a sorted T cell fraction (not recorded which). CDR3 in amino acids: CASSLGSVTEAFF. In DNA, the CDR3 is TGCGCCAGCAGCTTGGGCTCCGTCACTGAAGCTTTCTTT.